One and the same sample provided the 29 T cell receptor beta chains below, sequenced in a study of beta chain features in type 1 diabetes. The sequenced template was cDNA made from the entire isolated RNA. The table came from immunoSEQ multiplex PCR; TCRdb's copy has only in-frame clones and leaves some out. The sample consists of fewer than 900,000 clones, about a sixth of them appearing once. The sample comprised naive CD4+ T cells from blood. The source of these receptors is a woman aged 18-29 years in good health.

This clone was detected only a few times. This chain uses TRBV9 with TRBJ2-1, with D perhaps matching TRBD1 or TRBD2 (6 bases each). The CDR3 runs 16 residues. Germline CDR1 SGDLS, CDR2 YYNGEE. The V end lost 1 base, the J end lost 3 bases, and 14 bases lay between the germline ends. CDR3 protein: CASSVSGAGSYNEQFF. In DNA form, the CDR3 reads TGTGCCAGCAGCGTATCGGGGGCGGGTAGCTACAATGAGCAGTTCTTC.

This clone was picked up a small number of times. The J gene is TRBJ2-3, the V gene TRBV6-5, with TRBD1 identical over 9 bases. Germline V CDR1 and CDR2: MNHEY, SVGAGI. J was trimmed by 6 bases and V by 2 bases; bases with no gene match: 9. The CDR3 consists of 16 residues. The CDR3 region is CASSYGAGQGMDTQYF. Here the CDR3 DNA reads TGTGCCAGCAGTTACGGGGCGGGACAGGGAATGGATACGCAGTATTTT.

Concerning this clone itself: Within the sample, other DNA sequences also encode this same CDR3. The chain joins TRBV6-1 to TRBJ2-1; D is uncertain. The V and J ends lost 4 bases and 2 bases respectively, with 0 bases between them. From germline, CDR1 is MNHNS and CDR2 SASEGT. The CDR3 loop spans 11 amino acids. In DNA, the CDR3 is TGTGCCAGCAGTGCCTACAATGAGCAGTTCTTC. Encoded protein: CASSAYNEQFF.

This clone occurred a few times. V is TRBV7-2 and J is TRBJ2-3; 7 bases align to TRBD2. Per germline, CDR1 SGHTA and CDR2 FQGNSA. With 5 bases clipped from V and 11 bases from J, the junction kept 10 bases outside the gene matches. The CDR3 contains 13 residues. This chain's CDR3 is CASSPGLGEKQYF. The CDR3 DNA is TGTGCCAGCAGCCCAGGACTAGGGGAGAAGCAGTATTTT.

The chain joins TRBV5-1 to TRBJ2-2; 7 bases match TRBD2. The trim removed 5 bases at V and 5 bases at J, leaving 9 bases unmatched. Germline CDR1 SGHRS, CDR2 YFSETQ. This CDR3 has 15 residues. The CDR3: CASSQVAGRTGELFF. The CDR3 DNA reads TGCGCCAGCAGTCAAGTAGCGGGCCGAACCGGGGAGCTGTTTTTT.

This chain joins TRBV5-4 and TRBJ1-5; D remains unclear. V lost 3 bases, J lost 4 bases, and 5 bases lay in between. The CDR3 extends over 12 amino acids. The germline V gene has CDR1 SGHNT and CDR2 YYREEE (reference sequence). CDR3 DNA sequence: TGTGCCAGCAGCTCGAAGAATCAGCCCCAGCATTTT. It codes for CASSSKNQPQHF.

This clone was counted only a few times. This CDR3 is CASSYSTGLSYEQYF. CDR3 DNA sequence: TGTGCCAGCAGTTACTCGACAGGGTTATCCTACGAGCAGTACTTC. V usage is TRBV6-5 and J usage is TRBJ2-7; TRBD1 matches 7 bases. V shed 0 bases and J 1 base; nucleotides not matched to a gene: 3. In germline, CDR1 is MNHEY, CDR2 SVGAGI. The CDR3 length is 15 residues.

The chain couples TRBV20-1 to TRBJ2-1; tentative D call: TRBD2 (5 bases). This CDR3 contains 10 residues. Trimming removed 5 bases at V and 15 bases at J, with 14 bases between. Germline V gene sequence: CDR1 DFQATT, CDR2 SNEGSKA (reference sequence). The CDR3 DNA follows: TGCAGTGCTGCTAGGGAGATGGGGTTCTTC. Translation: CSAAREMGFF.

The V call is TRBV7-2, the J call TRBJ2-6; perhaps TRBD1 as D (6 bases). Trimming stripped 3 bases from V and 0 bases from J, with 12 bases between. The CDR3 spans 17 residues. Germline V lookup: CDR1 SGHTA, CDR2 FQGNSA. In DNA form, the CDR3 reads TGTGCCAGCAGCTTCAGGGGTAGGAGCTCTGGGGCCAACGTCCTGACTTTC. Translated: CASSFRGRSSGANVLTF.

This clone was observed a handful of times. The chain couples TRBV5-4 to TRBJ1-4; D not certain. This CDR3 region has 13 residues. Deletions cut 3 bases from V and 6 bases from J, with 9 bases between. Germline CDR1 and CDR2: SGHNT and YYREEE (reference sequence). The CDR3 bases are TGTGCCAGCAGCTCCTACGAGGATGAAAAACTGTTTTTT. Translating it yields CASSSYEDEKLFF. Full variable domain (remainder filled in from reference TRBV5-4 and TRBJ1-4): ETGVTQSPTHLIKTRGQQVTLRCSSQSGHNTVSWYQQALGQGPQFIFQYYREEENGRGNFPPRFSGLQFPNYSSELNVNALELDDSALYLCASSSYEDEKLFFGSGTQLSVL.

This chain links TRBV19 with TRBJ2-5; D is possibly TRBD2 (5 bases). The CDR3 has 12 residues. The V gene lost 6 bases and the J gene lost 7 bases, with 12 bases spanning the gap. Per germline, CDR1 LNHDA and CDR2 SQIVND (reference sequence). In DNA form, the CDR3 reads TGTGCCAGTAGCCCCGGGATTGCGACCCAGTACTTC. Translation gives CASSPGIATQYF.

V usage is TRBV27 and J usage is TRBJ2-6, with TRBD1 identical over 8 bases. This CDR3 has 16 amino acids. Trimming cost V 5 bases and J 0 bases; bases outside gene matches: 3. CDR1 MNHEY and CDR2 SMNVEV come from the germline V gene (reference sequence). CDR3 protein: CASSNRGNSGANVLTF. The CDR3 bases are TGTGCCAGCAGTAACAGGGGGAACTCTGGGGCCAACGTCCTGACTTTC.

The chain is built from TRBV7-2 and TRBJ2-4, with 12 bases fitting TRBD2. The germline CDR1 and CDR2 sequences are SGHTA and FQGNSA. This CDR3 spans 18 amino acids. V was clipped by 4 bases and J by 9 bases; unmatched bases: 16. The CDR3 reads CASSYLAQPTSGSVIQYF. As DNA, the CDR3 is TGTGCCAGCAGCTACTTAGCCCAACCGACTAGCGGGAGTGTCATTCAGTACTTC.

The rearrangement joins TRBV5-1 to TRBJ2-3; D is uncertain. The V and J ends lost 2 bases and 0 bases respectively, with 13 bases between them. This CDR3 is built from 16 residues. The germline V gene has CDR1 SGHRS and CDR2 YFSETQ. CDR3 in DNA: TGCGCCAGCAGCTTTTCTGCGCGAGTTAGCACAGATACGCAGTATTTT. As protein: CASSFSARVSTDTQYF.

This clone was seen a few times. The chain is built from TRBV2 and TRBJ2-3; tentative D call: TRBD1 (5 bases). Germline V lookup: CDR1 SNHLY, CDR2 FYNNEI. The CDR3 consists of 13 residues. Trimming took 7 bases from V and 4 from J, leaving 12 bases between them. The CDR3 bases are TGTGCCAGCATTGCCAGGGTGGCAGATACGCAGTATTTT. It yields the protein CASIARVADTQYF.

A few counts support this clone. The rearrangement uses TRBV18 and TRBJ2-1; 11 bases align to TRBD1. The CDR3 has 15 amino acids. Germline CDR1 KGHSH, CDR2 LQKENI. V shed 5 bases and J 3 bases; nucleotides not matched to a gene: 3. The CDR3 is CASSAGQGDYNEQFF. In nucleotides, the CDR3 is TGTGCCAGCTCAGCGGGACAGGGGGACTACAATGAGCAGTTCTTC. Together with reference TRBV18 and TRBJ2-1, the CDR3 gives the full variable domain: NAGVMQNPRHLVRRRGQEARLRCSPMKGHSHVYWYRQLPEEGLKFMVYLQKENIIDESGMPKERFSAEFPKEGPSILRIQQVVRGDSAAYFCASSAGQGDYNEQFFGPGTRLTVL.

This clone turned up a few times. CDR3 sequence (DNA): TGTGCCAGCAGCTTGGGTGGGAGCGATGAGCAGTTCTTC. This translates into CASSLGGSDEQFF. This chain links TRBV5-4 with TRBJ2-1, with D perhaps matching TRBD2 (5 bases). V gave up 0 bases and J gave up 8 bases, with 9 bases separating them. The germline V gene encodes CDR1 SGHNT and CDR2 YYREEE (reference sequence). The CDR3 has 13 amino acids.

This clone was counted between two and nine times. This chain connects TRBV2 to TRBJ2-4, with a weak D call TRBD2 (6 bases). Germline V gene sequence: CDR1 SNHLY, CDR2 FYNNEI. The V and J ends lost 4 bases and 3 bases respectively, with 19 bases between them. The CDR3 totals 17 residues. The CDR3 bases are TGTGCCAGCAGTGGCACCCGGGCCCCGGGGGTCAAAAACATTCAGTACTTC. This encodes CASSGTRAPGVKNIQYF.

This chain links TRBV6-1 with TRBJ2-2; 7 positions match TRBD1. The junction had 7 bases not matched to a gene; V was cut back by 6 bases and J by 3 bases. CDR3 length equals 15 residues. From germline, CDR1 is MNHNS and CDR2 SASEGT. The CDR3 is CASSGDREYTGELFF. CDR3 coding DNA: TGTGCCAGCAGCGGAGACAGGGAATACACCGGGGAGCTGTTTTTT.

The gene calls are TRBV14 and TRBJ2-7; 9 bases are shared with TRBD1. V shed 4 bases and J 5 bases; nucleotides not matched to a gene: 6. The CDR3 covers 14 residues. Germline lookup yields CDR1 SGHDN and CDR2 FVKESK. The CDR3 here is CASSPDRGLHEQYF. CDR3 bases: TGTGCCAGCAGCCCGGACAGGGGACTCCACGAGCAGTACTTC.

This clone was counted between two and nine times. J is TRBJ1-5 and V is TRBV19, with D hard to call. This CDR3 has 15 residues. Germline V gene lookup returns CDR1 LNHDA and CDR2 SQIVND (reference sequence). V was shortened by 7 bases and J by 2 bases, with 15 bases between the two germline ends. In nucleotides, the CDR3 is TGTGCCAGTACTCTTAGGGCTGGAGGCAATCAGCCCCAGCATTTT. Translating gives CASTLRAGGNQPQHF.

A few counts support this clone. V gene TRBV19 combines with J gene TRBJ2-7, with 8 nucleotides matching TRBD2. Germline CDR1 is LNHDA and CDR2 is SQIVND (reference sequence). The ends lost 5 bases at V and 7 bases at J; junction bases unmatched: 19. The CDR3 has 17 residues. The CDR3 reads CASSSRGPGLGPGEQYF. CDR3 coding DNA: TGTGCCAGTAGTTCAAGGGGCCCGGGACTAGGGCCGGGGGAGCAGTACTTC.

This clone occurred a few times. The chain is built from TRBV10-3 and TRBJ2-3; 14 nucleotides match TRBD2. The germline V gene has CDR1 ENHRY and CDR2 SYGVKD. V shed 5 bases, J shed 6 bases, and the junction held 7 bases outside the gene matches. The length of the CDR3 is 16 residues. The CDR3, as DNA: TGTGCCATCAGTAAGGGACTAGCGGGAGTCGGGGATACGCAGTATTTT. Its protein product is CAISKGLAGVGDTQYF.

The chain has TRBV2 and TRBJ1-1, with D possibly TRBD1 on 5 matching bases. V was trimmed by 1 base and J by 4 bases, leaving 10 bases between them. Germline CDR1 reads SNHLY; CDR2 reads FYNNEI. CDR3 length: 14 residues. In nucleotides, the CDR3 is TGTGCCAGCAGTGAAGGGCAGGGTGGCACTGAAGCTTTCTTT. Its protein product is CASSEGQGGTEAFF.

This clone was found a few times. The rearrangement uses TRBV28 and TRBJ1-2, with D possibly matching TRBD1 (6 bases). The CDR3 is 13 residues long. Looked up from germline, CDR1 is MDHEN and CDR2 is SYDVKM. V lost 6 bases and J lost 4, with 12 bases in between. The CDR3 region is CASRVQGGYGYTF. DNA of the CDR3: TGTGCCAGCAGGGTACAGGGAGGCTATGGCTACACCTTC.

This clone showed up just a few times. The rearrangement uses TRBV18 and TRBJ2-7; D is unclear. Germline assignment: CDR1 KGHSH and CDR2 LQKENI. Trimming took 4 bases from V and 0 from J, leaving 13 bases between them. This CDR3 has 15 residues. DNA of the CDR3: TGTGCCAGCTCACGGAACAGTTTAAGCTCCTACGAGCAGTACTTC. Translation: CASSRNSLSSYEQYF.

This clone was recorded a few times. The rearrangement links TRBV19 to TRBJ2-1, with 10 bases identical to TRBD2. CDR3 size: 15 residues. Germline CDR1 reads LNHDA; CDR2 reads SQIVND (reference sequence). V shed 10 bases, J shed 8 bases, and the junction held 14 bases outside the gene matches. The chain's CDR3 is CATKQEGSGRYEQFF. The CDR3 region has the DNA TGTGCCACCAAACAAGAGGGTAGCGGGAGGTATGAGCAGTTCTTC.

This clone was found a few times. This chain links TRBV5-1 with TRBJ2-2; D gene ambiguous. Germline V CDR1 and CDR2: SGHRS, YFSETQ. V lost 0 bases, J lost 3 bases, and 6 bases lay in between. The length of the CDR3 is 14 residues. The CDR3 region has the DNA TGCGCCAGCAGCTTGGTATTGGACACCGGGGAGCTGTTTTTT. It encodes CASSLVLDTGELFF.

CDR3 in DNA: TGCGCCAGCAGCTTGCAGGGATCCTCTGGGGCCAACGTCCTGACTTTC. This translates into CASSLQGSSGANVLTF. The genes are TRBV5-1 and TRBJ2-6; TRBD1 is a possible D gene (5 bases). V was pared by 1 base and J by 0 bases, with 8 bases between. Germline loops: CDR1 SGHRS, CDR2 YFSETQ. The CDR3 covers 16 residues.